This record looks at one TCR beta chain sequence and its context. These data come from a study of blood T cells in healthy people across ages. Primed by a sample-barcoded 5' primer and a J-beta primer mix, a second PCR proceeded for 7 to 11 cycles. Each CDR3 protein gets one entry after TCRdb re-called the 5' RACE reads with MiXCR. Found here are approximately 350,000 distinct CDR3 sequences, 45% to 60% of them singletons; the top ten hold under 60%. CDR3 length: 14 residues. Trimming pared 2 bases from V and 5 bases from J, leaving 11 bases between. Germline V lookup: CDR1 SGHVS, CDR2 FQNEAQ. Material: blood. The receptor's source is a man in his sixties in good health. This chain connects TRBV7-8 to TRBJ2-3, with D maybe TRBD1 (5 bases). CDR3 coding DNA: TGTGCCAGCAGCTTAATTCAGGGCCGAGATACGCAGTATTTT. Protein: CASSLIQGRDTQYF.